This T cell receptor beta chain was identified during a study of spatial heterogeneity in lung cancer. In its sample, this clonotype was seen a few times. Germline V gene sequence: CDR1 KGHSH, CDR2 LQKENI. V was pared by 2 bases and J by 4 bases, with 6 bases of the junction left unmatched. This CDR3 contains 15 residues. As to time point: sample taken at primary tumor resection. Without sorting, whole RNA was sequenced from tumor, nontumor lung or frozen PBMC. TCRdb re-derived calls from the 5' RACE reads in MiXCR, one entry per CDR3 protein. The sample lists around 41,000 distinct CDR3 sequences, roughly 7% occurring once.

The material was PBMCs, obtained at surgery. The V gene is TRBV18, the J gene TRBJ1-1; 8 bases agree with TRBD1. This receptor was taken from a female donor with early-stage non-small cell lung cancer. CDR3 residues: CASSPFDRGGTEAFF. The CDR3 DNA is TGTGCCAGCTCACCATTCGACAGGGGAGGCACTGAAGCTTTCTTT.